The source of this TCR beta chain is a study of cytomegalovirus exposure and HLA in healthy donors. A multiplex PCR was run with 60 Vbeta primers and 13 Jbeta primers. Only in-frame clones appear in the TCRdb table, and some are missing; sequencing was by immunoSEQ multiplex PCR. The table has just over 80,000 clones, around 81% seen once. Germline values: CDR1 KGHSH, CDR2 LQKENI. V was shortened by 3 bases and J by 12 bases, with 21 bases between the two germline ends. CDR3 size: 14 residues. Study conclusions and caveats: Judged likely to be a sequencing artifact was a cluster of highly shared sequence variants.

Points on this clone: Its antigen is unidentified.

The TCR comes from a young man in good health and CMV-seropositive. The genes are TRBV18 and TRBJ2-7, with a weak D call TRBD2 (5 bases). The sample consisted of PBMCs. In nucleotides, the CDR3 is TGTGCCAGCTCACCCACGGCCCGGCCAGCGGTGCCGTACTTC. Its translation is CASSPTARPAVPYF.